Below, one T cell receptor (beta chain) is given with its context. Sequencing was performed with immunoSEQ multiplex PCR; in TCRdb, only in-frame clones are kept and a portion is missing. The table includes approximately 67,000 clones, around four fifths detected once. V lost 10 bases, J lost 7 bases, and 11 bases lay in between. This CDR3 has 10 amino acids. The germline V gene encodes CDR1 MDHEN and CDR2 SYDVKM. The data originate from a study of T cell responses to AZD1222 COVID-19 vaccine. The sequenced sample was peripheral blood, obtained 28 days after the second AZD1222 dose. The V call is TRBV28, the J call TRBJ2-7, with D uncertain. The origin of this receptor is an adult who received the AZD1222 COVID-19 vaccine. The CDR3 nucleotides are TGTGCCACCACAAAGAGAGAGCAGTACTTC. Its translation is CATTKREQYF.